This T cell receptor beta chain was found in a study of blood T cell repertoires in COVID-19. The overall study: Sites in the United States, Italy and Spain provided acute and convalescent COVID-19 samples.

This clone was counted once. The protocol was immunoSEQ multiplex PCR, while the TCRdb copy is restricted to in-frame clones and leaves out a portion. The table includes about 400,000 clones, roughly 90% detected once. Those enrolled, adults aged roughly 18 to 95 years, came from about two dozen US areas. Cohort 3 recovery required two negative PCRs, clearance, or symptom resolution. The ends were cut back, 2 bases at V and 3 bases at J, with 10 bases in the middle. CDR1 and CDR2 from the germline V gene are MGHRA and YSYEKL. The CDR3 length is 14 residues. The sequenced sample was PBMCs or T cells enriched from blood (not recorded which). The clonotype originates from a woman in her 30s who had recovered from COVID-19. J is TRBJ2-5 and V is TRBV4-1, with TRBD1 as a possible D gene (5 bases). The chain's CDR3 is CASSQPGQEETQYF. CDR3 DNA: TGCGCCAGCAGCCAACCTGGACAAGAAGAGACCCAGTACTTC.